This T cell receptor (beta chain) came from a study of blood T cell repertoires in COVID-19. Turning to the study itself: From T cells, B-cell-depleted T cells, or PBMCs came the material, which was cDNA or gDNA.

How the authors handled the data: Estimated nucleated cell counts came from reference gene primer amplification. Sequenced by immunoSEQ multiplex PCR; TCRdb stores in-frame clones only, minus some. That table gives V, J and clone size, and the DNA gave D and trimming. Here the sample spans 200,000 to 250,000 clones, about 91% being singletons. The source of this sequence is a man aged 18 to 29 with active or convalescent COVID-19. What was sequenced was peripheral blood.

The CDR3 sequence: CASSKKMAGAGPGEQFF. The DNA for the CDR3 is TGTGCCAGCAGCAAAAAAATGGCGGGAGCGGGCCCTGGGGAGCAGTTCTTC. The chain has TRBV7-3 and TRBJ2-1, with 7 bases aligning to TRBD2. The CDR3 sequence is 17 residues long. Germline CDR1 SGHTA, CDR2 FQGTGA. The V and J ends lost 5 bases and 10 bases, in that order; junction bases with no gene match: 20.